This TCR beta chain was retrieved from a study of T-cell reconstitution after alpha-beta-depleted transplantation in children. As for this clonotype: No antigen is known for it.

Unique molecular identifiers were incorporated during preparation of the TCRbeta library. Via MiXCR, TCRdb re-called the PCR reads, giving one row per CDR3 protein. The repertoire holds 250,000 to 300,000 distinct CDR3 sequences, around 10% seen once, with 7% to 9.5% in the top ten. General observations from the study: T-cell numbers and diversity, one year after transplant, stemmed largely from T cells that were newly produced. High day-60 TCRbeta diversity in some patients came from surviving recipient T cells and thymic progenitors. Reportedly, alpha-beta T cells present about two months post-transplant originated from several hundred expanded clones of graft origin.

Germline CDR1 reads SGHRS; CDR2 reads YFSETQ. Trimming removed 0 bases at V and 1 base at J, with 10 bases between. The CDR3 length is 15 residues. This specimen was PBMCs, taken before TCRalphabeta/CD19-depleted stem cell transplant. This sequence joins TRBV5-1 and TRBJ2-5; the D is unclear. The source of this sequence is a boy in the first two years of life with acute myeloid leukemia, due to receive a stem cell transplant. The CDR3 DNA sequence: TGCGCCAGCAGCTTGGTAGGCCAGGCCCAAGAGACCCAGTACTTC. This sequence encodes CASSLVGQAQETQYF.